This T cell receptor beta chain derives from a study of patients and donors after allogeneic stem cell transplantation. This CDR3 is 13 amino acids long. V lost 4 bases and J lost 6, with 13 bases in between. Germline V gives CDR1 MGHDK, CDR2 SYGVNS. A single record per CDR3 protein comes from TCRdb applying MiXCR to the RT-PCR reads. The table has around 82,000 distinct CDR3 sequences, just under 5% seen once. This chain uses TRBV25-1 with TRBJ2-7; the D is unclear. This clonotype originated in a human donor who was either an allogeneic HSCT recipient or a stem cell or donor lymphocyte infusion donor (not recorded which). It is not recorded whose cells these are; they may come from a transplant donor. Sequenced input: blood, either unsorted or a sorted T cell fraction (not recorded which). The CDR3 coding sequence is TGTGCCAGCAGTGGCGGCCCTCTCGGCGAGCAGTACTTC. It yields the protein CASSGGPLGEQYF.